Below are 15 T cell receptor beta chains sequenced from a single sample in a study of blood T cell repertoires in COVID-19 (dated by TCRdb to the early 2020s). Preparation of the library involved the immunoSEQ multiplex PCR assay. Entries here come from immuneACCESS through TCRdb and include only in-frame sequences with V and J called. Some clones fail to appear in such tables; in the studies checked, an unresolved V gene covers under half of the shortfall, and the cause of the remainder is unknown. This sample is represented by some 250,000 clones; around 80% of them were singletons. The ten largest clones capture around 3.4% of the sample. Sample: peripheral blood. The receptors were gathered from a woman aged 18-29 years with acute or convalescent COVID-19.

Notes on this clone: Other DNA sequences of this sample code for an identical CDR3. The V call is TRBV29-1, the J call TRBJ2-1; TRBD1 aligns across 7 bases. Germline V lookup: CDR1 SQVTM, CDR2 ANQGSEA. Trimming removed 6 bases from V and 0 bases from J; junction bases left unmatched: 2. The CDR3 is 13 amino acids. CDR3 protein: CSVAGGSYNEQFF. CDR3 coding DNA: TGCAGCGTGGCAGGGGGCTCCTACAATGAGCAGTTCTTC.

In its sample, this clone was seen once. CDR3 DNA: TGTGCCAGCAGTGAACTCACCCCGGAAGAGACCCAGTACTTC. Protein: CASSELTPEETQYF. The chain combines TRBV6-1 with TRBJ2-5; D is ambiguous. Looked up from germline, CDR1 is MNHNS and CDR2 is SASEGT. The V end lost 2 bases, the J end lost 3 bases, and 10 bases lay between the germline ends. The CDR3 totals 14 residues.

The V and J genes are TRBV6-2 or TRBV6-3 and TRBJ2-1, with D perhaps TRBD2 (5 bases). Germline V gives CDR1 MNHEY, CDR2 SVGEGT. The CDR3 length is 12 residues. Between the trimmed V and J ends, which lost 2 bases and 9 bases, there was a span of 8 bases. The CDR3 sequence is CASSYEAGEQFF. The DNA for the CDR3 is TGTGCCAGCAGTTACGAGGCGGGTGAGCAGTTCTTC.

The DNA of the CDR3 is TGTGCCTGGGAACGTGGGCAGATCCTAGGCTACACCTTC. Encoded protein: CAWERGQILGYTF. The chain joins TRBV30 to TRBJ1-2; D remains ambiguous. V lost 5 bases, J lost 8 bases, and 18 bases lay in between. CDR1 is GTSNPN, CDR2 SVGIG, per germline (reference sequence). The CDR3 runs to 13 residues.

The chain carries TRBV4-3 and TRBJ1-4; D possibly corresponds to TRBD1 (5 bases). CDR3 length: 17 amino acids. The V and J ends lost 5 bases and 7 bases respectively, with 23 bases between them. Germline assignment: CDR1 LGHNA and CDR2 YSLEER. The CDR3, as DNA: TGCGCCAGCAGCATCGAAACAGGCTGGACGCTGGGTGAAAAACTGTTTTTT. Protein: CASSIETGWTLGEKLFF.

The chain combines TRBV15 with TRBJ1-5, with D perhaps TRBD1 (6 bases). The CDR3 spans 18 residues. V shed 0 bases and J shed 1 base, with 16 bases lying between them. Germline-derived CDR1 and CDR2 are LNHNV and YYDKDF (reference sequence). The CDR3 spells CATSRDAWDIGSNQPQHF. CDR3 in DNA: TGTGCCACCAGCAGAGATGCGTGGGACATCGGGAGCAATCAGCCCCAGCATTTT.

The gene calls are TRBV29-1 and TRBJ2-2; 13 bases are shared with TRBD2. CDR1 and CDR2 (germline): SQVTM, ANQGSEA. Losses at the gene ends were 4 bases for V and 6 bases for J; bases not matched to a gene: 11. The CDR3 is 17 amino acids. CDR3 bases: TGCAGCGTTGCGTCCCCCTTACTAGCGGGAGGGCCCGGGGAGCTGTTTTTT. It is translated as CSVASPLLAGGPGELFF.

The chain joins TRBV21-1 to TRBJ2-7; the table's D gene call, TRBD1, was not cross checked with the DNA. TRBV21-1 is designated a pseudogene. This CDR3 is built from 17 residues. In DNA form, the CDR3 reads TGTGCCAGCAGCAAAATTTGCTTGTCAGGGGGGCCCTACGAGCAGTACTTC. The encoded protein is CASSKICLSGGPYEQYF.

Regarding this clone: A junction end diverges from the germline sequence, so it may reflect a read error. This chain uses TRBV7-7 with TRBJ2-6; TRBD1 is a possible D gene (6 bases). Germline assignment: CDR1 SSHAT and CDR2 FNYEAQ (reference sequence). This CDR3 is built from 15 residues. The CDR3 DNA reads as TGTGCTAGCAGCCCTGGGACATTCGGGGCCAACGTCCTGACTTTC. Protein product: CASSPGTFGANVLTF.

This rearrangement joins TRBV5-6 to TRBJ1-6; a weak D match, TRBD1 (6 bases). The CDR3 consists of 16 residues. V dropped 1 base and J dropped 6 bases, with 14 bases sitting between them. Per germline, CDR1 SGHDT and CDR2 YYEEEE. For the CDR3, the DNA is TGTGCCAGCAGCTTGAGCCCGGGACACCTTAATTCACCCCTCCACTTT. Its protein product is CASSLSPGHLNSPLHF.

The rearrangement uses TRBV9 and TRBJ2-2; 8 bases align to TRBD1. From germline, CDR1 is SGDLS and CDR2 YYNGEE. Unmatched junction bases numbered 5, after V lost 2 bases and J lost 5 bases. This CDR3 region has 15 residues. The CDR3 protein is CASSVGTGGTGELFF. DNA for the CDR3: TGTGCCAGCAGCGTGGGGACAGGTGGGACCGGGGAGCTGTTTTTT.

This rearrangement joins TRBV5-4 to TRBJ2-3; the match to TRBD1 covers 10 bases. The CDR3 length is 14 residues. Germline V CDR1 and CDR2: SGHNT, YYREEE (reference sequence). The J segment lost 4 bases and the V segment lost 9 bases, leaving 8 bases of the junction unmatched. CDR3 in amino acids: CATRQGASADTQYF. As DNA, the CDR3 is TGTGCCACCAGACAGGGGGCGTCGGCAGATACGCAGTATTTT.

The DNA for the CDR3 is TGTGCCAGCAGCACCCCCAGTAGAGGGAAAGAGACCCAGTACTTC. Translated, it gives CASSTPSRGKETQYF. This chain connects TRBV7-8 to TRBJ2-5, with D possibly TRBD2 on 5 matching bases. The V and J ends lost 5 bases and 3 bases respectively, with 16 bases between them. Per germline, CDR1 SGHVS and CDR2 FQNEAQ. The CDR3 is made up of 15 amino acids.

The CDR3 is CASSQVGLAGDYEQFF. CDR3 DNA sequence: TGTGCCAGCAGCCAAGTGGGACTAGCGGGAGACTATGAGCAGTTCTTC. The V gene is TRBV14, the J gene TRBJ2-1; 14 positions match TRBD2. In germline, CDR1 is SGHDN, CDR2 FVKESK. The J segment lost 8 bases and the V segment lost 1 base, leaving 4 bases of the junction unmatched. The CDR3 runs 16 residues. The full variable domain, completed using reference TRBV14 and TRBJ2-1, is EAGVTQFPSHSVIEKGQTVTLRCDPISGHDNLYWYRRVMGKEIKFLLHFVKESKQDESGMPNNRFLAERTGGTYSTLKVQPAELEDSGVYFCASSQVGLAGDYEQFFGPGTRLTVL.

Here the CDR3 reads CASSDRGHLANTEAFF. The CDR3 bases are TGCGCCAGCAGCGACAGGGGACATTTAGCGAACACTGAAGCTTTCTTT. This rearrangement joins TRBV4-1 to TRBJ1-1; 8 bases fit TRBD1. The V gene end was trimmed by 5 bases and the J gene end by 1 base; junction bases not matched to a gene: 9. Germline CDR1 reads MGHRA; CDR2 reads YSYEKL. The CDR3 has 16 amino acids.